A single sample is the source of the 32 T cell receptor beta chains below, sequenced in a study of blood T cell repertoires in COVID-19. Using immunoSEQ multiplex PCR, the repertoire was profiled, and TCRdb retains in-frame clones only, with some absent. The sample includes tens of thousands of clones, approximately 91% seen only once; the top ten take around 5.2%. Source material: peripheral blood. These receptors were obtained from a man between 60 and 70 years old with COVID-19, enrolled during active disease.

The CDR3 spells CASSEGRELYGYTF. In DNA, the CDR3 is TGTGCCAGCAGTGAGGGGAGGGAGCTGTATGGCTACACCTTC. V gene TRBV2 combines with J gene TRBJ1-2; D ambiguous. The CDR3 is 14 amino acids. Trimming took 3 bases from V and 5 from J, leaving 13 bases between them. Germline V gives CDR1 SNHLY, CDR2 FYNNEI.

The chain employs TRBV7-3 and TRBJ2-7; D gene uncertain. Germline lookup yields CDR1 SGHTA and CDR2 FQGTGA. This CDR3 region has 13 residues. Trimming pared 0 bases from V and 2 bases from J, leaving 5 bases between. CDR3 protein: CASSLTETYEQYF. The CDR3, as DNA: TGTGCCAGCAGCTTAACAGAGACCTACGAGCAGTACTTC.

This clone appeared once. CDR3 nucleotide sequence: TGTGCCAGCAGTTTAGGACCAGGGGGCTACACCTTC. This encodes CASSLGPGGYTF. The rearrangement uses TRBV12-3 or TRBV12-4 and TRBJ1-2; TRBD1 is a possible D gene (5 bases). Trimming pared 1 base from V and 8 bases from J, leaving 8 bases between. The CDR3 sequence is 12 residues long.

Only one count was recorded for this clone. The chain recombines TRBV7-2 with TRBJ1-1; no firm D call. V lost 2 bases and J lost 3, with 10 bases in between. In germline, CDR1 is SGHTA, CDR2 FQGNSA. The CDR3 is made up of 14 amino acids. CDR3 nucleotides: TGTGCCAGCAGCTTACTCACTTCGGACACTGAAGCTTTCTTT. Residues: CASSLLTSDTEAFF.

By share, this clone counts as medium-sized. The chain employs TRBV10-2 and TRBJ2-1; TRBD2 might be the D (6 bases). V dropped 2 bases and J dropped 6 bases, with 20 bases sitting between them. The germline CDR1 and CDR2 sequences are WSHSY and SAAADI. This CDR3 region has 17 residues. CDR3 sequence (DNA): TGCGCCAGCAGTGAGGAAACTAGCTGGGAAAGTCGCAATGAGCAGTTCTTC. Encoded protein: CASSEETSWESRNEQFF.

The CDR3 sequence is CASSSSRVNTEAFF. The CDR3 nucleotides are TGTGCCAGCAGCTCATCGCGGGTGAACACTGAAGCTTTCTTT. The V and J genes are TRBV7-2 and TRBJ1-1, with D unresolved. Germline assignment: CDR1 SGHTA and CDR2 FQGNSA. The V end lost 4 bases, the J end lost 0 bases, and 9 bases lay between the germline ends. The CDR3 is 14 residues long.

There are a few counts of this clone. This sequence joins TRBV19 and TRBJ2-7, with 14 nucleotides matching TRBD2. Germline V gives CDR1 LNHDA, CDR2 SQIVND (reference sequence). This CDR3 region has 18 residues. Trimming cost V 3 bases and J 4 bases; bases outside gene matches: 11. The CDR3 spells CASSIGLAGGPNLYEQYF. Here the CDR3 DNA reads TGTGCCAGTAGTATCGGACTAGCGGGAGGCCCGAATTTATACGAGCAGTACTTC.

CDR3 DNA: TGTGCCTGGATGGTTGGGGCGAACACTGAAGCTTTCTTT. This encodes CAWMVGANTEAFF. The V gene is TRBV30, the J gene TRBJ1-1; TRBD1 is a possible D gene (5 bases). Germline V gene lookup returns CDR1 GTSNPN and CDR2 SVGIG (reference sequence). The CDR3 sequence is 13 residues long. V gave up 4 bases and J gave up 1 base, with 10 bases separating them.

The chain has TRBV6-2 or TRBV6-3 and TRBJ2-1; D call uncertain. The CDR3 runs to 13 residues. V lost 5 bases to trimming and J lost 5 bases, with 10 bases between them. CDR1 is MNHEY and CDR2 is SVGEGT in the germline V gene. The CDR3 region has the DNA TGTGCCAGCAGTATTCCCCCAAACAATGAGCAGTTCTTC. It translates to CASSIPPNNEQFF.

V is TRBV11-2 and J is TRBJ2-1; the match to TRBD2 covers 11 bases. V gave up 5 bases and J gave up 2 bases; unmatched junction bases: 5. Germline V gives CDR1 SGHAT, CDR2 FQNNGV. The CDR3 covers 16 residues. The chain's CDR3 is CASSITSGSAYNEQFF. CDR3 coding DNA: TGTGCCAGCAGCATTACTAGCGGGAGTGCCTACAATGAGCAGTTCTTC.

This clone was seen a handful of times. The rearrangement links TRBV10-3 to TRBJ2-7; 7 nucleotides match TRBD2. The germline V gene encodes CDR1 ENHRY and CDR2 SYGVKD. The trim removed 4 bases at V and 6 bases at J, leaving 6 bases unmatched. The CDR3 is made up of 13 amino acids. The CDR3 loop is CAISVAGVGEQYF. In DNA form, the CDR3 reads TGTGCCATCAGTGTTGCGGGAGTCGGCGAGCAGTACTTC.

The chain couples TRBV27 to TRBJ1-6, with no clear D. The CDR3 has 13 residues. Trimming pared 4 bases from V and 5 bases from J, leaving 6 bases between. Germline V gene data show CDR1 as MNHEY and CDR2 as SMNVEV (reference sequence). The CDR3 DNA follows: TGTGCCAGCAGTTACAGACATAATTCACCCCTCCACTTT. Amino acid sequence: CASSYRHNSPLHF.

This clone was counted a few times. DNA for the CDR3: TGTGCCAGCTCATTCGACAGTAGCAATCAGCCCCAGCATTTT. This gives the protein CASSFDSSNQPQHF. The rearrangement links TRBV18 to TRBJ1-5, with D tentatively TRBD1 (5 bases). V was clipped by 5 bases and J by 0 bases, with 8 bases between them. Germline CDR1 and CDR2: KGHSH and LQKENI. The CDR3 has 14 amino acids. The whole variable domain, remainder taken from reference TRBV18 and TRBJ1-5, is NAGVMQNPRHLVRRRGQEARLRCSPMKGHSHVYWYRQLPEEGLKFMVYLQKENIIDESGMPKERFSAEFPKEGPSILRIQQVVRGDSAAYFCASSFDSSNQPQHFGDGTRLSIL.

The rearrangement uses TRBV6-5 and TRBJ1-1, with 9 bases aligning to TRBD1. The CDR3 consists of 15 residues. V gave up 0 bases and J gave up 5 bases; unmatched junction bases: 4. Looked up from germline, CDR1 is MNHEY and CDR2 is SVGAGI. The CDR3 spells CASSYSGTGMTEAFF. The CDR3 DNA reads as TGTGCCAGCAGTTACTCCGGGACAGGGATGACTGAAGCTTTCTTT.

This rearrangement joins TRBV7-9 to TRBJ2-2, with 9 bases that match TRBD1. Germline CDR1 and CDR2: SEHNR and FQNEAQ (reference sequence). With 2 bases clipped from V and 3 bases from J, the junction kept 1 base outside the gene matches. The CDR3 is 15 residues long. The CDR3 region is CASSLRTGDTGELFF. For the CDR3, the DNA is TGTGCCAGCAGCTTAAGGACAGGGGACACCGGGGAGCTGTTTTTT. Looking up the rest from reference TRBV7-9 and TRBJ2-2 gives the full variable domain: DTGVSQNPRHKITKRGQNVTFRCDPISEHNRLYWYRQTLGQGPEFLTYFQNEAQLEKSRLLSDRFSAERPKGSFSTLEIQRTEQGDSAMYLCASSLRTGDTGELFFGEGSRLTVL.

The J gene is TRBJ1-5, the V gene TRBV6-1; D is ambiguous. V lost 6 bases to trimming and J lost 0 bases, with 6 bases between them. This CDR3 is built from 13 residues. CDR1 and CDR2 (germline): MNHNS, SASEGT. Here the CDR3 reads CASSSLSNQPQHF. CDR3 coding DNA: TGTGCCAGCAGCTCCCTTAGCAATCAGCCCCAGCATTTT.

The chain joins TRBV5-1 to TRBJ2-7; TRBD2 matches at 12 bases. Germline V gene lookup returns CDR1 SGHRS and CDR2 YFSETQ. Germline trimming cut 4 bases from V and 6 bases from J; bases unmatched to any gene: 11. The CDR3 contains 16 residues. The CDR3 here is CASSRRASGRAPEQYF. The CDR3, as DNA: TGCGCCAGCAGCCGGAGGGCTAGCGGGAGGGCCCCCGAGCAGTACTTC.

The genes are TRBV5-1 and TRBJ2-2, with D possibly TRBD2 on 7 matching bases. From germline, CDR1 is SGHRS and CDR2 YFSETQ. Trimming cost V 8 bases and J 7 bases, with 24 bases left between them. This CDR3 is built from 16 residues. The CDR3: CASHRGESGNVGELFF. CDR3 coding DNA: TGCGCCAGTCATAGGGGGGAGAGCGGGAACGTCGGGGAGCTGTTTTTT.

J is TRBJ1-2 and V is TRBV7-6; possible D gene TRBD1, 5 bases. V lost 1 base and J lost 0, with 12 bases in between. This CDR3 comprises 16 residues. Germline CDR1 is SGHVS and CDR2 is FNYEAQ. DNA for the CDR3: TGTGCCAGCAGCTTAGAGGAAGGGGTATCTAACTATGGCTACACCTTC. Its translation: CASSLEEGVSNYGYTF. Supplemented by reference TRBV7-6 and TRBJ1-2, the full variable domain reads GAGVSQSPRYKVTKRGQDVALRCDPISGHVSLYWYRQALGQGPEFLTYFNYEAQQDKSGLPNDRFSAERPEGSISTLTIQRTEQRDSAMYRCASSLEEGVSNYGYTFGSGTRLTVV.

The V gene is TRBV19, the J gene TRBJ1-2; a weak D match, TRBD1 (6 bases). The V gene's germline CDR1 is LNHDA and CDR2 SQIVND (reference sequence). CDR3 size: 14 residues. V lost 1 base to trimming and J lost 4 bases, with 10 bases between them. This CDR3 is CASSIAQGGYGYTF. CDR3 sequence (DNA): TGTGCCAGTAGTATAGCACAGGGCGGCTATGGCTACACCTTC.

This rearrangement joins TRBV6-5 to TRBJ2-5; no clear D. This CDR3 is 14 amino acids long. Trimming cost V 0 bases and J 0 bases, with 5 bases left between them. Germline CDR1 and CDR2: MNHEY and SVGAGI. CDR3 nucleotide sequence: TGTGCCAGCAGTTACTCGAGGAACCAAGAGACCCAGTACTTC. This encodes CASSYSRNQETQYF.

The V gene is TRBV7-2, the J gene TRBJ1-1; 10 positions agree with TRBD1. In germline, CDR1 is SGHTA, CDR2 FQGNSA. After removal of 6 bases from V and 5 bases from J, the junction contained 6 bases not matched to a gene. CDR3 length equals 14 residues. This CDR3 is CASSSGTGVTEAFF. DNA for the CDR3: TGTGCCAGCAGTTCCGGGACAGGGGTTACTGAAGCTTTCTTT.

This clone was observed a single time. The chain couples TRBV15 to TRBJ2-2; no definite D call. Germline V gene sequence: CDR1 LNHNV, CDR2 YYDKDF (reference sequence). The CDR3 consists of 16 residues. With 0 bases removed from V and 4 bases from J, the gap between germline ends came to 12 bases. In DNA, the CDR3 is TGTGCCACCAGCAGAGACAAGCATCGTGGCACCGGGGAGCTGTTTTTT. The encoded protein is CATSRDKHRGTGELFF. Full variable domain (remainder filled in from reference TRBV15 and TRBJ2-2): DAMVIQNPRYQVTQFGKPVTLSCSQTLNHNVMYWYQQKSSQAPKLLFHYYDKDFNNEADTPDNFQSRRPNTSFCFLDIRSPGLGDTAMYLCATSRDKHRGTGELFFGEGSRLTVL.

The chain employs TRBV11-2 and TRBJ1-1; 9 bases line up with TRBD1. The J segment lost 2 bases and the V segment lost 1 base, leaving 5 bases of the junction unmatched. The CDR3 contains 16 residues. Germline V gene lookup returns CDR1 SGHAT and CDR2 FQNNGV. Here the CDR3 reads CASSLGHRGRNTEAFF. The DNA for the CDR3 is TGTGCCAGCAGCTTAGGCCACAGGGGGCGCAACACTGAAGCTTTCTTT. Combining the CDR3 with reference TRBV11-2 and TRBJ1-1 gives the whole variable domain EAGVAQSPRYKIIEKRQSVAFWCNPISGHATLYWYQQILGQGPKLLIQFQNNGVVDDSQLPKDRFSAERLKGVDSTLKIQPAKLEDSAVYLCASSLGHRGRNTEAFFGQGTRLTVV.

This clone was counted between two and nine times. The CDR3 loop is CASSDFRGQNYGYTF. Here the CDR3 DNA reads TGTGCCAGCAGTGACTTCAGGGGGCAGAACTATGGCTACACCTTC. V is TRBV6-4 and J is TRBJ1-2; 8 nucleotides align to TRBD1. The V gene end was trimmed by 1 base and the J gene end by 2 bases; junction bases not matched to a gene: 3. The CDR3 is 15 amino acids. Looked up from germline, CDR1 is MRHNA and CDR2 is SNTAGT.

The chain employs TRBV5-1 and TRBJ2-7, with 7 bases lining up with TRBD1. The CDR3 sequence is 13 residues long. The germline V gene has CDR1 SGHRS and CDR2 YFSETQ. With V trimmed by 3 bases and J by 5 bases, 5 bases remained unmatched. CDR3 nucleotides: TGCGCCAGCAGCTCTGACAGGGTCCACGAGCAGTACTTC. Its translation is CASSSDRVHEQYF.

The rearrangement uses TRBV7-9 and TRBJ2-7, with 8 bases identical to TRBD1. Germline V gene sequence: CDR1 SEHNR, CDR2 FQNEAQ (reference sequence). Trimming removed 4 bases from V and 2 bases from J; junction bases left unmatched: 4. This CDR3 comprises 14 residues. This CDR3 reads CASSSGQATYEQYF. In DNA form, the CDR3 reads TGTGCCAGCAGCTCGGGACAGGCCACCTACGAGCAGTACTTC.

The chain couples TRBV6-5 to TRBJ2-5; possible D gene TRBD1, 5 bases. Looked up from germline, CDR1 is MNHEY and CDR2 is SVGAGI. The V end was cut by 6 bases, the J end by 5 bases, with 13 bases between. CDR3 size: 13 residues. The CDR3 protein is CASRTGHRETQYF. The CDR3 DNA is TGTGCCAGCAGGACCGGACACCGGGAGACCCAGTACTTC.

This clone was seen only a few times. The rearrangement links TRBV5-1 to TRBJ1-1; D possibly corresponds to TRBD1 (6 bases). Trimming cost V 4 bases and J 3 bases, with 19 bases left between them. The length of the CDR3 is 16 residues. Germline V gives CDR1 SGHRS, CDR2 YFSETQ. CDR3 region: CASSPLPGADDTEAFF. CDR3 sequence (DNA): TGCGCCAGCAGCCCTTTACCAGGGGCGGATGACACTGAAGCTTTCTTT.

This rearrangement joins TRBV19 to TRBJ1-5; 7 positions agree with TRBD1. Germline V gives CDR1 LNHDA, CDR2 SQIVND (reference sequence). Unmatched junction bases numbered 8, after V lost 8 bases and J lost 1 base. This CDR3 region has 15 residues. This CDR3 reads CASGDRDGSNQPQHF. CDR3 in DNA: TGTGCCAGTGGAGACAGGGATGGAAGCAATCAGCCCCAGCATTTT.

The CDR3 nucleotides are TGTGCCACTTCAGGGGGAGCCCCCCGCGAGCAGTACTTC. Protein product: CATSGGAPREQYF. This rearrangement joins TRBV12-3 or TRBV12-4 to TRBJ2-7; 7 bases align to TRBD1. The J segment lost 6 bases and the V segment lost 10 bases, leaving 12 bases of the junction unmatched. The CDR3 covers 13 residues.

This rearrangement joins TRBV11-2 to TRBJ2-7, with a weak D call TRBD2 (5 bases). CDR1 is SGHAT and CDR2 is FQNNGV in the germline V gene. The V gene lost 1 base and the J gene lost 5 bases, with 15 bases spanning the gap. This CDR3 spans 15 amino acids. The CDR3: CASSLGGARLNEQYF. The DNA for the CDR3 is TGTGCCAGCAGCTTAGGGGGAGCGAGGTTAAACGAGCAGTACTTC. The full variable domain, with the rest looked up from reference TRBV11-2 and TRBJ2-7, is EAGVAQSPRYKIIEKRQSVAFWCNPISGHATLYWYQQILGQGPKLLIQFQNNGVVDDSQLPKDRFSAERLKGVDSTLKIQPAKLEDSAVYLCASSLGGARLNEQYFGPGTRLTVT.